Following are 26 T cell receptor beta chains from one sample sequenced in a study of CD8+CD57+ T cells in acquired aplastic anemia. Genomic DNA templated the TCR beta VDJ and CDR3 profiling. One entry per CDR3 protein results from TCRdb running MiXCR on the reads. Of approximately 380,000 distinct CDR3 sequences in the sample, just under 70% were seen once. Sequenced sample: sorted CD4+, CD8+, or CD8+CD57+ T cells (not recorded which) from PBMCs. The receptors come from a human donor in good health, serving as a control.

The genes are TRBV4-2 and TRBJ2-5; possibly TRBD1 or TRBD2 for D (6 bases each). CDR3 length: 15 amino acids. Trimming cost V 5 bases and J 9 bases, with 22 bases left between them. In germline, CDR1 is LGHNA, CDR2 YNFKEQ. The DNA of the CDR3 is TGTGCCAGCAGCTTGTCGGGGGCTCGGGGTCAGCCCCAGTACTTC. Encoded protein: CASSLSGARGQPQYF.

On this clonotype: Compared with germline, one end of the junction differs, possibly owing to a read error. The CDR3 DNA is TGTGCCAGCAGCCAGGAGGGTGGTATCACGGGGGAGCTGTTCTTT. Amino acids: CASSQEGGITGELFF. This chain uses TRBV2 with TRBJ2-7; TRBD2 might be the D (6 bases). This CDR3 comprises 15 residues. The germline CDR1 and CDR2 sequences are SNHLY and FYNNEI.

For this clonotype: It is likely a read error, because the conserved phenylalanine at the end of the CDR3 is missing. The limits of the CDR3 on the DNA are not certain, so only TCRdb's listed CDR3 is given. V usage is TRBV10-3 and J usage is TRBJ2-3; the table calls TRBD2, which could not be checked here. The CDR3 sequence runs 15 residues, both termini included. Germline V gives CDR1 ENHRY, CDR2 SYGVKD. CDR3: CAISQGPAHADPHYV.

The CDR3 loop reads CASSWVADNEQFF. In nucleotides, the CDR3 is TGTGCCAGCAGCTGGGTGGCTGACAATGAGCAGTTCTTC. This sequence joins TRBV7-9 and TRBJ2-1; D is uncertain. This CDR3 region has 13 residues. Germline V gene lookup returns CDR1 SEHNR and CDR2 FQNEAQ (reference sequence). V lost 4 bases and J lost 5, with 9 bases in between.

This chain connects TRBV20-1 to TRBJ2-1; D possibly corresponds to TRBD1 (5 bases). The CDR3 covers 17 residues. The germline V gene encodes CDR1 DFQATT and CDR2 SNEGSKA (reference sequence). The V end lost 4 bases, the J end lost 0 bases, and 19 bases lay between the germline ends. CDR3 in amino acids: CSATKRRAPSSYNEQFF. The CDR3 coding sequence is TGCAGTGCTACCAAACGCAGGGCCCCAAGCTCCTACAATGAGCAGTTCTTC.

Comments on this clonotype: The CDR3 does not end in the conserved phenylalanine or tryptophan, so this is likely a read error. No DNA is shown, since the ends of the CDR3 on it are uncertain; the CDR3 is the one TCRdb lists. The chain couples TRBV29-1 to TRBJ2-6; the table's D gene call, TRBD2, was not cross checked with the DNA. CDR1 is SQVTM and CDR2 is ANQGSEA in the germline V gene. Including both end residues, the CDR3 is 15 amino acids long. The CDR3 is CSVVTDYGGANGPTI.

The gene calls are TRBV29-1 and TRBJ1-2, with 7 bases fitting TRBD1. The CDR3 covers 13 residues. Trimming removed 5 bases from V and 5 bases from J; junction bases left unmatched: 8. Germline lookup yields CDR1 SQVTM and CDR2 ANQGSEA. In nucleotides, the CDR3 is TGCAGCGTTAAGACAGGGATCAAGTATGGCTACACCTTC. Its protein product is CSVKTGIKYGYTF. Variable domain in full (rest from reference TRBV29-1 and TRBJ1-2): SAVISQKPSRDICQRGTSLTIQCQVDSQVTMMFWYRQQPGQSLTLIATANQGSEATYESGFVIDKFPISRPNLTFSTLTVSNMSPEDSSIYLCSVKTGIKYGYTFGSGTRLTVV.

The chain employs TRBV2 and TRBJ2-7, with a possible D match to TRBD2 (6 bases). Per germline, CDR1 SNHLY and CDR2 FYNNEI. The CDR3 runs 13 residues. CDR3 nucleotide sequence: TGTGCCAGCAGCGCAGATGGGAGGTTCGAGCAGACAGTC. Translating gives CASSADGRFEQTV.

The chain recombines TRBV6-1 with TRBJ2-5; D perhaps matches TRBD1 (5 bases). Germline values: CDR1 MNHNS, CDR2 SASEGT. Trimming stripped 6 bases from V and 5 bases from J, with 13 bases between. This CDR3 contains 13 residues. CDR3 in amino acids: CASSSGMLETQYF. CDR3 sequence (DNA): TGTGCCAGCAGCTCAGGGATGTTGGAGACCCAGTACTTC.

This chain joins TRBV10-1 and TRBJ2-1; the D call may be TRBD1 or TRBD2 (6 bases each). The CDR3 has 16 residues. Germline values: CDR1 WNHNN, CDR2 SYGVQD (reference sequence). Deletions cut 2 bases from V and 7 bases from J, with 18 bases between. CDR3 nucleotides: TGCGCCAGCAGTGAGGGAGGGGCAGGGGTAAGGAATGAGCAGTTCTTC. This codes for CASSEGGAGVRNEQFF.

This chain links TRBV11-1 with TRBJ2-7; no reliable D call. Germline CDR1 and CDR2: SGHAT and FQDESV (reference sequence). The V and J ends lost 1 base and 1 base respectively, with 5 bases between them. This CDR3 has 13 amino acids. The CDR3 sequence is CASSLVHSYEQYF. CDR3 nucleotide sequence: TGTGCCAGCAGCTTAGTACATTCCTACGAGCAGTACTTC.

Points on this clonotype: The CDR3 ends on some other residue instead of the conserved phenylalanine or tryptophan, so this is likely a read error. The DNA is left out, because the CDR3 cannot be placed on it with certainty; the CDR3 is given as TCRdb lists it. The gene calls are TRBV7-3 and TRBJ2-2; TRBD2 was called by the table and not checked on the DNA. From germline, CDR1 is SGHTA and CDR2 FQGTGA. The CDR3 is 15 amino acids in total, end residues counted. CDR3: CASSFQRGNTGELWT.

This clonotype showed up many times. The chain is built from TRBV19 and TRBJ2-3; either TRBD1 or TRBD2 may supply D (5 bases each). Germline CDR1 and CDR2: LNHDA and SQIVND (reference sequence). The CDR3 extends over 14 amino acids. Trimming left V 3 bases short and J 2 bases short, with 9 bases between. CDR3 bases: TGTGCCAGTAGTATGTGGGGGAACACAGATACGCAGTATTTT. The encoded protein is CASSMWGNTDTQYF.

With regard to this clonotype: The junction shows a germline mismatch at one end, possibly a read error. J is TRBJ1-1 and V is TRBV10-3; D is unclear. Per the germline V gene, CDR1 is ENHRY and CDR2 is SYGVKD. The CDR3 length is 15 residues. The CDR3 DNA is TGTGCCATCAGTGAGCACGCGGGGTCGAACACTGAAGCTTCCTTT. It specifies CAISEHAGSNTEASF.

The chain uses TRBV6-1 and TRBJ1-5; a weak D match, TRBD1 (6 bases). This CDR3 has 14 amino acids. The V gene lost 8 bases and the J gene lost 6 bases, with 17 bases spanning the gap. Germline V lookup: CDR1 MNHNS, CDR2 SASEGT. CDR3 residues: CASWETGNIQPQHF. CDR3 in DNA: TGTGCCAGCTGGGAAACAGGGAATATTCAGCCCCAGCATTTT.

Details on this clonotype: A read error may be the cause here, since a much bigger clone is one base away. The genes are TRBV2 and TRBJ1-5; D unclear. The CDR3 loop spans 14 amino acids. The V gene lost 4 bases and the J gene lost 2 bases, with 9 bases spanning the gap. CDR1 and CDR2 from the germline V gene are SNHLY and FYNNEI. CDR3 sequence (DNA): TGTGCCAGCAGTGTTACCACAGGCAATCAGCCCCAGCATTTT. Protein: CASSVTTGNQPQHF.

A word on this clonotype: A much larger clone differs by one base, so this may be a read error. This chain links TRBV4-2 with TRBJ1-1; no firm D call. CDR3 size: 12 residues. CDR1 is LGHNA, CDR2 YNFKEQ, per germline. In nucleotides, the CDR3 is TGTGCCAGCAGCCAAGACGACACTGTAGCTTTCTTT. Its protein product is CASSQDDTVAFF.

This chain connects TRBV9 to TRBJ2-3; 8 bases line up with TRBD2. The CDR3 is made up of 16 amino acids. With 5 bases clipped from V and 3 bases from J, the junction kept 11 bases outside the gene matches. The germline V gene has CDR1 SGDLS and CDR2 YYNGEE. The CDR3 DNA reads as TGTGCCAGCAGTTGGAACGGGGGGGGAAAGACAGATACGCAGTATTTT. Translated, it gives CASSWNGGGKTDTQYF.

The CDR3 DNA sequence: TGTGCCAGCAGTCGGCGGGGAGGTGCCAAAGAGGGCTACACCTTC. It codes for CASSRRGGAKEGYTF. This rearrangement joins TRBV2 to TRBJ2-5; D call uncertain. The DNA end lines up better with TRBJ1-2; the J call may be wrong. CDR1 is SNHLY and CDR2 is FYNNEI in the germline V gene. The CDR3 consists of 15 residues.

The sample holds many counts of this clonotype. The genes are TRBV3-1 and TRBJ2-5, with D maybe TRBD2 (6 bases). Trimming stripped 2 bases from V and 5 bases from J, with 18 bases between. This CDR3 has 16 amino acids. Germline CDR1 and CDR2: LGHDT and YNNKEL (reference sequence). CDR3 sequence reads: CASSQLAGGAGETQYF. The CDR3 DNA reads TGTGCCAGCAGCCAACTCGCCGGGGGAGCCGGGGAGACCCAGTACTTC.

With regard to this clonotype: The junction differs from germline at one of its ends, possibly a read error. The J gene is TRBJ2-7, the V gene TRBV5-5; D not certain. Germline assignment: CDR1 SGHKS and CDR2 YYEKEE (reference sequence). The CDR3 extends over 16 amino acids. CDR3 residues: CASSLVARAPTDEQYF. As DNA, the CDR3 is TGCGCCAGCAGCTTGGTTGCTAGGGCGCCGACCGACGAGCAGTACTTC.

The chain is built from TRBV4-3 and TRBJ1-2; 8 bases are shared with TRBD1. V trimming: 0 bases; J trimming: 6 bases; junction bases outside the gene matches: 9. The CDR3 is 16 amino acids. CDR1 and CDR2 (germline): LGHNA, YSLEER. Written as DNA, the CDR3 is TGCGCCAGCAGCCAAGAATTAAACAGGGGGGCGGATGGCTACACCTTC. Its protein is CASSQELNRGADGYTF.

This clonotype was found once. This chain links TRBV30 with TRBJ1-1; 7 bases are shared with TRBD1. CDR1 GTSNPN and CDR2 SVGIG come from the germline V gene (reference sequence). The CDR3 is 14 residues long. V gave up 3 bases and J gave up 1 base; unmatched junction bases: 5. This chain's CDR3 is CAWRTNRGNTEAFF. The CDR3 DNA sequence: TGTGCCTGGAGGACAAACAGGGGGAACACTGAAGCTTTCTTT. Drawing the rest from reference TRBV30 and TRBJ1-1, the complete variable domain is SQTIHQWPATLVQPVGSPLSLECTVEGTSNPNLYWYRQAAGRGLQLLFYSVGIGQISSEVPQNLSASRPQDRQFILSSKKLLLSDSGFYLCAWRTNRGNTEAFFGQGTRLTVV.

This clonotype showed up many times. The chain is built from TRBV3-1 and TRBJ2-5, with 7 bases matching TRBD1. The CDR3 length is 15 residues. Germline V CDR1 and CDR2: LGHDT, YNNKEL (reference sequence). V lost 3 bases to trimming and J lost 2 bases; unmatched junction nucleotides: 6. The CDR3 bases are TGTGCCAGCAGCCAGGGGACAGTCCTACAAGAGACCCAGTACTTC. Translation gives CASSQGTVLQETQYF.

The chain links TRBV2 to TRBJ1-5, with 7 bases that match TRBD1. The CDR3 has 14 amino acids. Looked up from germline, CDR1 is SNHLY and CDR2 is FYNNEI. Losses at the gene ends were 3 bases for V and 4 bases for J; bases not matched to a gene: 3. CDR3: CASSEGDRNQPQHF. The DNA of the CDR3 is TGTGCCAGCAGTGAGGGGGACAGAAATCAGCCCCAGCATTTT.

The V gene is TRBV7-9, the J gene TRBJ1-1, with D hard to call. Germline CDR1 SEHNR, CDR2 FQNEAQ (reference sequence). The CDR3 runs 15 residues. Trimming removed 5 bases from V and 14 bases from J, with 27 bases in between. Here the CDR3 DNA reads TGTGCCAGCAGCCTAGTTGTCGCCTGTAACACTGACTTCTTCTTT. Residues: CASSLVVACNTDFFF. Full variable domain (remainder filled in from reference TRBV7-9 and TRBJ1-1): DTGVSQNPRHKITKRGQNVTFRCDPISEHNRLYWYRQTLGQGPEFLTYFQNEAQLEKSRLLSDRFSAERPKGSFSTLEIQRTEQGDSAMYLCASSLVVACNTDFFFGQGTRLTVV.